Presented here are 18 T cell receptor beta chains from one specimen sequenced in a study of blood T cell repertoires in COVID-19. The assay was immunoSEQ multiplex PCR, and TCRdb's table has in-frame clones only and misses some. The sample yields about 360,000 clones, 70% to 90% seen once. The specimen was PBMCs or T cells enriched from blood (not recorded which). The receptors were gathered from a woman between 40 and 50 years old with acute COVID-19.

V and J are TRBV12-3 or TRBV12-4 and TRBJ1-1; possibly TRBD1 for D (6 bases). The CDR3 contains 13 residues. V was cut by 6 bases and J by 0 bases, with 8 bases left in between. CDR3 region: CASSYRVNTEAFF. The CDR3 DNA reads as TGTGCCAGCAGCTACAGGGTGAACACTGAAGCTTTCTTT.

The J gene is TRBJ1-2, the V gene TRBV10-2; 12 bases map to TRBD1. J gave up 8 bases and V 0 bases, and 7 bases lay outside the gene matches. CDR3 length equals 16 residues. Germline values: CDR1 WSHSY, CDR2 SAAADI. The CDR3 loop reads CASSESKGTGGYGYTF. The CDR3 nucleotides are TGCGCCAGCAGTGAGTCGAAGGGGACAGGGGGCTACGGCTACACCTTC.

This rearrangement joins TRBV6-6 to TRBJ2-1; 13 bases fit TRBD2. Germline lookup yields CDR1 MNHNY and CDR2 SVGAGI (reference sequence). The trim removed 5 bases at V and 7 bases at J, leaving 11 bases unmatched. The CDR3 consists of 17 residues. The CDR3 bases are TGTGCCAGCAGTCGAAACTCACTAGCGGGGGGGATGAATGAGCAGTTCTTC. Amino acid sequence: CASSRNSLAGGMNEQFF.

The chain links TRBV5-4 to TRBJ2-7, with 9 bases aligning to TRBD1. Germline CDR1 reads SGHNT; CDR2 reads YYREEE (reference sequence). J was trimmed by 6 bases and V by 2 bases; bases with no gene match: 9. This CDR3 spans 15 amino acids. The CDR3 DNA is TGTGCCAGCAGCTTTACCGGGACAGGGAGGTCCGAGCAGTACTTC. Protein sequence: CASSFTGTGRSEQYF.

In nucleotides, the CDR3 is TGTGCCAGCATTAGCGGGGTCACAGATACGCAGTATTTT. Its protein is CASISGVTDTQYF. This sequence joins TRBV2 and TRBJ2-3; TRBD2 matches at 8 bases. Unmatched junction bases numbered 2, after V lost 7 bases and J lost 2 bases. The germline gives CDR1 SNHLY, CDR2 FYNNEI. This CDR3 is 13 amino acids long.

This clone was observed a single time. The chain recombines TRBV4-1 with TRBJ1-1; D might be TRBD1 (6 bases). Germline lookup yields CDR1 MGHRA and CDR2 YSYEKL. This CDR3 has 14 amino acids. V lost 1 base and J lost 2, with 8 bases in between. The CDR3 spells CASSQAGTNTEAFF. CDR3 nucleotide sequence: TGCGCCAGCAGCCAAGCAGGGACAAACACTGAAGCTTTCTTT.

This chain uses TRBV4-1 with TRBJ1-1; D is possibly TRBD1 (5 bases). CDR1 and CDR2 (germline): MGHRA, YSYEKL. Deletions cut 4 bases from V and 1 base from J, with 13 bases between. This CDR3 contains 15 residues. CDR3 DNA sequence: TGCGCCAGCAGCCCCGCAGGAGGGGCGAACACTGAAGCTTTCTTT. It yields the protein CASSPAGGANTEAFF.

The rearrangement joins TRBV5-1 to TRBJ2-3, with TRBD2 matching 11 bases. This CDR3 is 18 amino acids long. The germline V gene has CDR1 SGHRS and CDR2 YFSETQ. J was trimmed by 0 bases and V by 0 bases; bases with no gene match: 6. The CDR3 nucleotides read TGCGCCAGCAGCTTGGGACTAGCGGGGCTATATAGCACAGATACGCAGTATTTT. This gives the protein CASSLGLAGLYSTDTQYF.

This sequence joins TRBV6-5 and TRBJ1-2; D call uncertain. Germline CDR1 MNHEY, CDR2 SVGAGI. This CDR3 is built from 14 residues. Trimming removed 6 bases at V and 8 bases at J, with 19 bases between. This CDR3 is CASRSPADLLGYTF. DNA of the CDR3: TGTGCCAGCAGGTCCCCCGCGGATCTCCTAGGCTACACCTTC.

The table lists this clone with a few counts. CDR3 in amino acids: CASSEAGLGNTIYF. The CDR3 coding sequence is TGTGCCAGCAGTGAAGCGGGGCTTGGAAACACCATATATTTT. The chain links TRBV2 to TRBJ1-3, with a weak D call TRBD1 (5 bases). Germline V gene sequence: CDR1 SNHLY, CDR2 FYNNEI. CDR3 size: 14 residues. Trimming took off 0 bases at V and 3 bases at J, with 6 bases between the two ends.

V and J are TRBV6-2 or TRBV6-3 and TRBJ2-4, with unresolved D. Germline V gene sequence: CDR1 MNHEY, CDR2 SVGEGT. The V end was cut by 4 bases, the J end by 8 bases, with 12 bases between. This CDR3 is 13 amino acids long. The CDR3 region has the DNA TGTGCCAGCAGTTTCCCAAGTCGGGACATTCAGTACTTC. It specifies CASSFPSRDIQYF.

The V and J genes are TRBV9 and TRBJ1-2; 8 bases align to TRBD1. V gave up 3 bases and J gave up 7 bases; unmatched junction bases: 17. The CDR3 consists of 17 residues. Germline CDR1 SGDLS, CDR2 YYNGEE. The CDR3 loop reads CASSGTGNREGVSGYTF. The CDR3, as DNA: TGTGCCAGCAGCGGGACAGGGAACAGAGAGGGAGTAAGTGGCTACACCTTC.

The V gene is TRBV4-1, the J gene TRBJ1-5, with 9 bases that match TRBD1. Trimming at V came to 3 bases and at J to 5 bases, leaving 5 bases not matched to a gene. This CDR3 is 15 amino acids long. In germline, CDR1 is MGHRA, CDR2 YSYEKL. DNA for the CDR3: TGCGCCAGCAGCCAGGGACAGGGTGAAGATCAGCCCCAGCATTTT. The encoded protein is CASSQGQGEDQPQHF.

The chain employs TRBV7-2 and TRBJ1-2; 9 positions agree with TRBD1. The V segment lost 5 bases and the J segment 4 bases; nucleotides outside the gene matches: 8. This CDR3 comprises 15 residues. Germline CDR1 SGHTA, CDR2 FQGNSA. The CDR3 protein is CASSQPGQGSYGYTF. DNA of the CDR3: TGTGCCAGCAGCCAACCCGGACAGGGGAGCTATGGCTACACCTTC.

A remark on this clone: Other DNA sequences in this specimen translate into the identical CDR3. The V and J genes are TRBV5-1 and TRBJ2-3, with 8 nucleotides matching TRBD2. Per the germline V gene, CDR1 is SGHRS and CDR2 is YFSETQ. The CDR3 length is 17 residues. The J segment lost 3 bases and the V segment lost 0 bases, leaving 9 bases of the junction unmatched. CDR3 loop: CASSLAALSGGTDTQYF. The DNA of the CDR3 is TGCGCCAGCAGCTTGGCCGCCCTCAGCGGGGGTACAGATACGCAGTATTTT. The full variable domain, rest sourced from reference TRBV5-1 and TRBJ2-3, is KAGVTQTPRYLIKTRGQQVTLSCSPISGHRSVSWYQQTPGQGLQFLFEYFSETQRNKGNFPGRFSGRQFSNSRSEMNVSTLELGDSALYLCASSLAALSGGTDTQYFGPGTRLTVL.

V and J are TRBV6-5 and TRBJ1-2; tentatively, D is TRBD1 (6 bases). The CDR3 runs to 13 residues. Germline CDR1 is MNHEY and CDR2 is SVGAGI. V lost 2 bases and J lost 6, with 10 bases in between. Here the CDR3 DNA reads TGTGCCAGCAGTTACCATAACAGGGATGGCTACACCTTC. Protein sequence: CASSYHNRDGYTF.

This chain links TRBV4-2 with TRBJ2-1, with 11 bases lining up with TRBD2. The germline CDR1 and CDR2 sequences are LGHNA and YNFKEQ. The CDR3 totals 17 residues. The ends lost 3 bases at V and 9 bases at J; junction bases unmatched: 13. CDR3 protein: CASSHSYSGGAFPEQFF. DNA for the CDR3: TGTGCCAGCAGCCATTCCTATAGCGGGGGGGCGTTTCCTGAGCAGTTCTTC.

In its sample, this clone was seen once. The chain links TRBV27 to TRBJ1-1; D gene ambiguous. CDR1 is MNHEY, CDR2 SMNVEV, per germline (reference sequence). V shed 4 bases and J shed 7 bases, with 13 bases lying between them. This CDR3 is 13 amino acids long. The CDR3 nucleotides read TGTGCCAGCAGTTCTCCACCAGGTGGTGAAGCTTTCTTT. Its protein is CASSSPPGGEAFF.